Following are 32 T cell receptor beta chains from one sample sequenced in a study of blood T cell repertoires in COVID-19. Measured with immunoSEQ multiplex PCR; TCRdb has only the in-frame clones, and not every one. Of under 200,000 clones in the sample, 87% were seen once. The sequencing sample was made of peripheral blood. These receptors all stem from a man aged 60 to 75 with active or convalescent COVID-19.

V usage is TRBV5-1 and J usage is TRBJ1-2, with 9 bases aligning to TRBD1. The ends lost 4 bases at V and 8 bases at J; junction bases unmatched: 9. CDR3 length equals 14 residues. From germline, CDR1 is SGHRS and CDR2 YFSETQ. This CDR3 is CASSLNRGQSGYTF. In nucleotides, the CDR3 is TGCGCCAGCAGCCTTAACAGGGGGCAATCGGGCTACACCTTC.

The gene calls are TRBV24-1 and TRBJ2-2, with a possible D match to TRBD2 (6 bases). The CDR3 sequence is 15 residues long. Germline V gives CDR1 KGHDR, CDR2 SFDVKD. V lost 9 bases to trimming and J lost 3 bases, with 16 bases between them. The DNA for the CDR3 is TGTGCCACCGAGAAGAGGGACTCGGACACCGGGGAGCTGTTTTTT. Protein product: CATEKRDSDTGELFF.

The CDR3 nucleotides are TGTGCCAGCTCACCAAGACAGGGAGCAGACGAGCAGTACTTC. Its protein product is CASSPRQGADEQYF. The chain couples TRBV18 to TRBJ2-7; 7 bases fit TRBD1. This CDR3 comprises 14 residues. Looked up from germline, CDR1 is KGHSH and CDR2 is LQKENI. V gave up 2 bases and J gave up 5 bases; unmatched junction bases: 6. Filled out from reference TRBV18 and TRBJ2-7, the complete variable domain reads NAGVMQNPRHLVRRRGQEARLRCSPMKGHSHVYWYRQLPEEGLKFMVYLQKENIIDESGMPKERFSAEFPKEGPSILRIQQVVRGDSAAYFCASSPRQGADEQYFGPGTRLTVT.

The chain couples TRBV7-3 to TRBJ2-5; D is perhaps TRBD1 (5 bases). Germline-derived CDR1 and CDR2 are SGHTA and FQGTGA. The CDR3 extends over 13 amino acids. Trimming took off 3 bases at V and 2 bases at J, with 7 bases between the two ends. Here the CDR3 reads CASSFGAQETQYF. DNA for the CDR3: TGTGCCAGCAGCTTTGGGGCTCAAGAGACCCAGTACTTC.

This chain links TRBV3-1 (or the pseudogene TRBV3-2) with TRBJ2-7; a weak D match, TRBD2 (6 bases). The ends were cut back, 4 bases at V and 2 bases at J, with 18 bases in the middle. Germline lookup yields CDR1 LGHDT and CDR2 YNNKEL (reference sequence). This CDR3 is 16 amino acids long. The CDR3 DNA is TGTGCCAGCAGCCTTAGGACCGGGACGGGGGCCTACGAGCAGTACTTC. Its translation is CASSLRTGTGAYEQYF.

This clone occurred once. This chain uses TRBV5-6 with TRBJ2-5, with 7 positions matching TRBD1. The J segment lost 3 bases and the V segment lost 1 base, leaving 9 bases of the junction unmatched. Germline V gene lookup returns CDR1 SGHDT and CDR2 YYEEEE. The CDR3 is 16 residues long. CDR3 sequence: CASSLLTGSRKETQYF. The CDR3 region has the DNA TGTGCCAGCAGCTTGTTGACAGGGAGTAGAAAAGAGACCCAGTACTTC.

This CDR3 reads CASSPSRQVLSGNTIYF. For the CDR3, the DNA is TGTGCCAGCTCACCATCCCGCCAGGTACTCTCTGGAAACACCATATATTTT. The rearrangement links TRBV18 to TRBJ1-3; unclear D gene. The CDR3 is 17 amino acids. Germline V gives CDR1 KGHSH, CDR2 LQKENI. Trimming shortened V by 2 bases and J by 0 bases, and 14 bases separated the two germline ends.

This clone appeared many times. This chain joins TRBV6-1 and TRBJ1-2; 9 bases are a match to TRBD1. Trimming cost V 3 bases and J 8 bases; bases outside gene matches: 13. The CDR3 has 16 amino acids. Germline assignment: CDR1 MNHNS and CDR2 SASEGT. The CDR3 nucleotides read TGTGCCAGCAGTGATCGATCAGTGACAGGGGGTAGGGGCTACACCTTC. Residues: CASSDRSVTGGRGYTF.

This chain connects TRBV25-1 to TRBJ1-2, with TRBD1 matching 7 bases. CDR1 is MGHDK, CDR2 SYGVNS, per germline. V shed 2 bases, J shed 4 bases, and the junction held 13 bases outside the gene matches. The CDR3 covers 17 residues. CDR3 DNA sequence: TGTGCCAGCAGTGAAGGAGGGGGCGCTTCGTGGGTCTATGGCTACACCTTC. It specifies CASSEGGGASWVYGYTF.

The sample holds a few counts of this clone. J is TRBJ1-2 and V is TRBV13; no definite D call. The CDR3 extends over 13 amino acids. V was clipped by 2 bases and J by 8 bases, with 12 bases between them. Germline V gene data show CDR1 as PRHDT and CDR2 as FYEKMQ (reference sequence). The CDR3 protein is CASSLTSTRGYTF. The CDR3 bases are TGTGCCAGCAGCTTAACGTCTACGCGGGGCTACACCTTC.

Remarks on this clone: The sample has other DNA sequences that encode this CDR3 too. This chain joins TRBV12-3 or TRBV12-4 and TRBJ1-1; D unclear. The germline V and J ends were trimmed by 7 bases and 1 base, with 10 bases remaining between them. CDR3 length: 13 amino acids. This CDR3 reads CASTRTENTEAFF. The DNA of the CDR3 is TGTGCCAGCACCCGAACAGAGAACACTGAAGCTTTCTTT.

V and J are TRBV6-2 or TRBV6-3 and TRBJ2-7, with TRBD2 identical over 11 bases. The trim removed 2 bases at V and 6 bases at J, leaving 6 bases unmatched. The germline V gene encodes CDR1 MNHEY and CDR2 SVGEGT. The length of the CDR3 is 15 residues. CDR3 sequence reads: CASSYLAGGLSEQYF. The CDR3 nucleotides read TGTGCCAGCAGTTACCTAGCGGGGGGCCTCTCCGAGCAGTACTTC.

J is TRBJ2-2 and V is TRBV11-3; D may be TRBD1 (6 bases). Germline-derived CDR1 and CDR2 are SGHNT and YENEEA. Trimming shortened V by 1 base and J by 6 bases, and 12 bases separated the two germline ends. This CDR3 contains 15 residues. The CDR3 nucleotides are TGTGCCAGCAGCTTAGGGACAGCCTTGGCCGGGGAGCTGTTTTTT. It is translated as CASSLGTALAGELFF.

V usage is TRBV7-2 and J usage is TRBJ2-5; 7 bases agree with TRBD2. This CDR3 is built from 15 residues. The germline gives CDR1 SGHTA, CDR2 FQGNSA. The trim removed 3 bases at V and 0 bases at J, leaving 4 bases unmatched. The chain's CDR3 is CASSFPGGYQETQYF. As DNA, the CDR3 is TGTGCCAGCAGCTTTCCCGGGGGGTACCAAGAGACCCAGTACTTC.

This chain connects TRBV4-1 to TRBJ1-3; D is possibly TRBD1 (5 bases). Between the trimmed V and J ends, which lost 3 bases and 0 bases, there was a span of 6 bases. The CDR3 has 14 amino acids. Per the germline V gene, CDR1 is MGHRA and CDR2 is YSYEKL. In DNA, the CDR3 is TGCGCCAGCAGCCAGGACAACTCTGGAAACACCATATATTTT. It yields the protein CASSQDNSGNTIYF.

V gene TRBV10-3 combines with J gene TRBJ1-3; 9 positions match TRBD1. The CDR3 extends over 15 amino acids. Germline V gene lookup returns CDR1 ENHRY and CDR2 SYGVKD. The J segment lost 3 bases and the V segment lost 5 bases, leaving 5 bases of the junction unmatched. The CDR3 DNA reads as TGTGCCATCAGTCCGGGACAGGGTATTGGAAACACCATATATTTT. Translated: CAISPGQGIGNTIYF.

This chain connects TRBV20-1 to TRBJ1-1, with 7 bases matching TRBD1. Per the germline V gene, CDR1 is DFQATT and CDR2 is SNEGSKA (reference sequence). Trimming at V came to 4 bases and at J to 11 bases, leaving 7 bases not matched to a gene. This CDR3 spans 11 amino acids. The CDR3 here is CSATSDRRAFF. The CDR3 bases are TGCAGTGCTACTTCGGACAGGAGGGCTTTCTTT.

This clone was picked up one time. The CDR3 DNA sequence: TGCGCCAGCAGCCAAGTGGCCCCCGGACAGGGAGGCGAGCAGTACTTC. Translation gives CASSQVAPGQGGEQYF. The V and J genes are TRBV4-1 and TRBJ2-7, with 8 bases lining up with TRBD1. CDR1 is MGHRA, CDR2 YSYEKL, per germline. The CDR3 runs to 16 residues. The V segment lost 1 base and the J segment 6 bases; nucleotides outside the gene matches: 11.

This clone was detected only once. The chain links TRBV4-2 to TRBJ2-3, with 14 nucleotides matching TRBD2. After removal of 4 bases from V and 4 bases from J, the junction contained 13 bases not matched to a gene. This CDR3 spans 19 amino acids. In germline, CDR1 is LGHNA, CDR2 YNFKEQ. CDR3 amino acids: CASSRRGTSGGPVADTQYF. In nucleotides, the CDR3 is TGTGCCAGCAGCCGCCGCGGGACTAGCGGGGGTCCAGTTGCAGATACGCAGTATTTT.

This rearrangement joins TRBV11-2 to TRBJ2-7; 7 bases match TRBD1. The germline gives CDR1 SGHAT, CDR2 FQNNGV. This CDR3 has 14 residues. V shed 0 bases, J shed 5 bases, and the junction held 4 bases outside the gene matches. CDR3 sequence: CASSLDPRGNEQYF. DNA for the CDR3: TGTGCCAGCAGCTTAGACCCCAGGGGGAACGAGCAGTACTTC.

The gene calls are TRBV12-5 and TRBJ2-2; D might be TRBD1 (6 bases). There are 14 residues in the CDR3. V lost 1 base and J lost 7, with 10 bases in between. CDR1 is LGHNT, CDR2 FRNRAP, per germline. CDR3 amino acids: CASGLDTGIGELFF. CDR3 nucleotides: TGTGCTAGTGGTTTGGATACAGGGATCGGGGAGCTGTTTTTT.

Only a few counts were recorded for this clone. The chain employs TRBV7-2 and TRBJ1-6; maybe TRBD1 (5 bases). V was pared by 1 base and J by 9 bases, with 10 bases between. The germline CDR1 and CDR2 sequences are SGHTA and FQGNSA. The CDR3 sequence is 14 residues long. CDR3 in amino acids: CASSLGQGTSPLHF. CDR3 bases: TGTGCCAGCAGCTTAGGTCAGGGTACTTCACCCCTCCACTTT. The complete variable domain, with remaining parts taken from reference TRBV7-2 and TRBJ1-6, reads GAGVSQSPSNKVTEKGKDVELRCDPISGHTALYWYRQSLGQGLEFLIYFQGNSAPDKSGLPSDRFSAERTGGSVSTLTIQRTQQEDSAVYLCASSLGQGTSPLHFGNGTRLTVT.

The chain carries TRBV10-3 and TRBJ1-2; D gene ambiguous. CDR3 length equals 12 residues. V was shortened by 3 bases and J by 5 bases, with 7 bases between the two germline ends. The V gene's germline CDR1 is ENHRY and CDR2 SYGVKD. The CDR3 region has the DNA TGTGCCATCAGTGAATCGGGATATGGCTACACCTTC. It yields the protein CAISESGYGYTF.

The chain employs TRBV7-3 and TRBJ2-1; TRBD2 matches 8 bases. The V segment lost 5 bases and the J segment 9 bases; nucleotides outside the gene matches: 6. This CDR3 is 13 amino acids long. Germline-derived CDR1 and CDR2 are SGHTA and FQGTGA. CDR3 nucleotide sequence: TGTGCCAGCAGCCCCGGACTAGCTGGTGAGCAGTTCTTC. It encodes CASSPGLAGEQFF.

This chain uses TRBV19 with TRBJ1-2, with 7 bases matching TRBD1. CDR3 length: 14 residues. Losses at the gene ends were 7 bases for V and 6 bases for J; bases not matched to a gene: 11. Per germline, CDR1 LNHDA and CDR2 SQIVND (reference sequence). DNA for the CDR3: TGTGCCAGTACCTCGGGACAGTCCGTGGATGGCTACACCTTC. It encodes CASTSGQSVDGYTF.

This chain connects TRBV28 to TRBJ1-5; TRBD1 agrees at 11 bases. The CDR3 is 16 residues long. Trimming took 6 bases from V and 4 from J; bases not matched to a gene: 8. Germline-derived CDR1 and CDR2 are MDHEN and SYDVKM. Written as DNA, the CDR3 is TGTGCCAGCAGGCAAACCGGGACAGGGGGGAATCAGCCCCAGCATTTT. The encoded protein is CASRQTGTGGNQPQHF. The full variable domain, rest sourced from reference TRBV28 and TRBJ1-5, is DVKVTQSSRYLVKRTGEKVFLECVQDMDHENMFWYRQDPGLGLRLIYFSYDVKMKEKGDIPEGYSVSREKKERFSLILESASTNQTSMYLCASRQTGTGGNQPQHFGDGTRLSIL.

The gene calls are TRBV7-3 and TRBJ2-3; 10 bases align to TRBD2. The CDR3 is 15 amino acids. The ends lost 5 bases at V and 4 bases at J; junction bases unmatched: 6. Germline CDR1 and CDR2: SGHTA and FQGTGA. The CDR3 coding sequence is TGTGCCAGCAGCCCTAGCGGGGGCCCAGCAGATACGCAGTATTTT. Its protein is CASSPSGGPADTQYF.

The chain employs TRBV6-2 or TRBV6-3 and TRBJ1-3; TRBD1 matches 11 bases. This CDR3 is 20 amino acids long. Unmatched junction bases numbered 14, after V lost 4 bases and J lost 0 bases. CDR1 and CDR2 (germline): MNHEY, SVGEGT. The CDR3 DNA sequence: TGTGCCAGCAGTTGGATCGGACAGGGGGCAATTTTAAACTCTGGAAACACCATATATTTT. Encoded protein: CASSWIGQGAILNSGNTIYF.

The chain uses TRBV19 and TRBJ1-2; D possibly corresponds to TRBD1 (5 bases). Germline CDR1 and CDR2: LNHDA and SQIVND (reference sequence). Trimming pared 3 bases from V and 8 bases from J, leaving 10 bases between. The CDR3 is made up of 12 amino acids. The CDR3 sequence is CASSIQGGGYTF. Here the CDR3 DNA reads TGTGCCAGTAGTATTCAGGGTGGAGGCTACACCTTC.

The V and J genes are TRBV6-1 and TRBJ1-3; perhaps TRBD1 as D (5 bases). V dropped 1 base and J dropped 2 bases, with 15 bases sitting between them. The CDR3 loop spans 17 amino acids. The germline V gene has CDR1 MNHNS and CDR2 SASEGT. CDR3: CASSEVPVQGTGNTIYF. The CDR3 DNA is TGTGCCAGCAGTGAAGTGCCCGTCCAGGGAACTGGAAACACCATATATTTT.

The chain carries TRBV5-1 and TRBJ2-7, with D possibly being TRBD1 (6 bases). Germline V lookup: CDR1 SGHRS, CDR2 YFSETQ. This CDR3 has 14 amino acids. The V and J ends lost 4 bases and 2 bases respectively, with 13 bases between them. CDR3 DNA: TGCGCCAGCAGCCTAGGACAGTTGACCTACGAGCAGTACTTC. Amino acids: CASSLGQLTYEQYF.

J is TRBJ1-6 and V is TRBV5-4; possibly TRBD1 for D (6 bases). The ends were cut back, 4 bases at V and 8 bases at J, with 16 bases in the middle. Germline V gene lookup returns CDR1 SGHNT and CDR2 YYREEE (reference sequence). This CDR3 has 15 amino acids. CDR3 bases: TGTGCCAGCAGCCCCCGACAGGCCGTCGATTCACCCCTCCACTTT. It translates to CASSPRQAVDSPLHF.